This TCR beta chain was sequenced during a study of blood T cell repertoires in COVID-19. Study in general: Sites in the United States, Italy and Spain provided acute and convalescent COVID-19 samples. PBMCs, B-cell-depleted T cells, or T cells were the source of the cDNA or gDNA that made up the material.

Recovered participants had two consecutive negative NP/OP PCR tests, healthcare professional clearance, or symptom resolution. Per the original methods: Reference gene primer amplification in the assay estimated nucleated cell counts. The method was immunoSEQ multiplex PCR; TCRdb's version includes in-frame clones alone and lacks a portion of them. V, J and clone size are taken as reported in that table, and D and trimming were inferred from the DNA itself. The table includes approximately 380,000 clones, around 90% detected once. The CDR3 has 15 amino acids. Trimming removed 3 bases from V and 5 bases from J; junction bases left unmatched: 10. Germline-derived CDR1 and CDR2 are SGHRS and YFSETQ.

The chain couples TRBV5-1 to TRBJ1-1; 7 bases fit TRBD1. The TCR originated in a woman younger than 35 who had recovered from COVID-19. What was sequenced was PBMCs or T cells enriched from blood (not recorded which). The CDR3 DNA is TGCGCCAGCAGCTCAATTATTACAGGGGTAACTGAAGCTTTCTTT. As protein: CASSSIITGVTEAFF.